One sample yielded the 32 T cell receptor beta chains listed below, sequenced in a study of T cell changes during pregnancy in multiple sclerosis. Libraries were prepared by immunoSEQ multiplex PCR; TCRdb keeps only in-frame clonotypes and omits some of them. The table has 37,000 or so clones, 89% seen once. This specimen consisted of CD4+ T cells from peripheral blood mononuclear cells, obtained in the first trimester of pregnancy. The receptors here all came from a female donor with multiple sclerosis, enrolled in a pregnancy study.

This chain's CDR3 is CASSLASDVGTDTQYF. DNA for the CDR3: TGCGCCAGCAGCTTGGCCAGCGACGTTGGCACAGATACGCAGTATTTT. The gene calls are TRBV5-1 and TRBJ2-3; D ambiguous. The CDR3 runs 16 residues. Germline CDR1 and CDR2: SGHRS and YFSETQ. Trimming pared 0 bases from V and 1 base from J, leaving 12 bases between.

This chain connects TRBV9 to TRBJ2-4; possibly TRBD2 for D (6 bases). Germline-derived CDR1 and CDR2 are SGDLS and YYNGEE. V was cut by 3 bases and J by 8 bases, with 18 bases left in between. The CDR3 is 15 residues long. The CDR3: CASSAGDRDVDIQYF. CDR3 nucleotide sequence: TGTGCCAGCAGCGCGGGAGACCGCGACGTGGACATTCAGTACTTC.

The V and J genes are TRBV9 and TRBJ2-2, with TRBD2 matching over 9 bases. CDR3 length: 16 residues. The V gene end was trimmed by 3 bases and the J gene end by 4 bases; junction bases not matched to a gene: 7. The germline CDR1 and CDR2 sequences are SGDLS and YYNGEE. Here the CDR3 DNA reads TGTGCCAGCAGCGGATCAGCGGGGGGCTCCACCGGGGAGCTGTTTTTT. It translates to CASSGSAGGSTGELFF.

V and J are TRBV10-3 and TRBJ1-3; 10 bases match TRBD1. The CDR3 consists of 17 residues. The germline V gene has CDR1 ENHRY and CDR2 SYGVKD. The junction had 6 bases not matched to a gene; V was cut back by 4 bases and J by 0 bases. Here the CDR3 DNA reads TGTGCCATCAGTGCGGGACAGGGGTTCCCCTCTGGAAACACCATATATTTT. This gives the protein CAISAGQGFPSGNTIYF.

V gene TRBV18 combines with J gene TRBJ2-7; TRBD1 agrees at 10 bases. Germline V gene lookup returns CDR1 KGHSH and CDR2 LQKENI. The CDR3 has 16 amino acids. The V and J ends lost 0 bases and 4 bases, in that order; junction bases with no gene match: 6. The CDR3 loop reads CASSPPTGGQGYEQYF. In nucleotides, the CDR3 is TGTGCCAGCTCACCACCCACCGGGGGACAGGGGTACGAGCAGTACTTC.

The rearrangement joins TRBV5-1 to TRBJ2-3; D possibly corresponds to TRBD2 (5 bases). V lost 4 bases and J 0 bases, leaving 9 bases between the germline ends. Germline lookup yields CDR1 SGHRS and CDR2 YFSETQ. This CDR3 is 14 amino acids long. The CDR3 sequence: CASSDSVSTDTQYF. Written as DNA, the CDR3 is TGCGCCAGCAGCGATAGCGTGAGCACAGATACGCAGTATTTT.

The chain links TRBV7-9 to TRBJ1-2; TRBD1 aligns across 7 bases. Trimming cost V 3 bases and J 6 bases; bases outside gene matches: 4. The CDR3 extends over 13 amino acids. Germline V gene data show CDR1 as SEHNR and CDR2 as FQNEAQ (reference sequence). The chain's CDR3 is CASSFEGANGYTF. The DNA for the CDR3 is TGTGCCAGCAGCTTTGAGGGGGCAAATGGCTACACCTTC.

This sequence joins TRBV7-2 and TRBJ1-6; tentatively, D is TRBD1 (6 bases). CDR3 length: 15 amino acids. The germline V and J ends were trimmed by 5 bases and 3 bases, with 11 bases remaining between them. Germline V gives CDR1 SGHTA, CDR2 FQGNSA. This CDR3 reads CASSPQGYYNSPLHF. CDR3 nucleotides: TGTGCCAGCAGCCCACAGGGTTACTATAATTCACCCCTCCACTTT.

The rearrangement joins TRBV6-6 to TRBJ2-7; D is perhaps TRBD1 (7 bases). The CDR3 length is 14 residues. V lost 6 bases, J lost 0 bases, and 12 bases lay in between. Germline CDR1 reads MNHNY; CDR2 reads SVGAGI (reference sequence). CDR3 coding DNA: TGTGCCAGCAGGGCGGGACAGATCTCCTACGAGCAGTACTTC. Its translation is CASRAGQISYEQYF.

This clone was recorded only once. V is TRBV7-8 and J is TRBJ2-2; 9 positions agree with TRBD2. V trimming: 4 bases; J trimming: 3 bases; junction bases outside the gene matches: 3. Germline V CDR1 and CDR2: SGHVS, FQNEAQ. The CDR3 loop spans 15 amino acids. The CDR3 DNA sequence: TGTGCCAGCAGCTCCTCTAGCGGGGACACCGGGGAGCTGTTTTTT. This gives the protein CASSSSSGDTGELFF.

This clone was detected only once. The chain links TRBV12-5 to TRBJ1-5; TRBD1 matches at 8 bases. J gave up 2 bases and V 7 bases, and 7 bases lay outside the gene matches. CDR1 and CDR2 (germline): LGHNT, FRNRAP. This CDR3 has 15 amino acids. The CDR3 DNA sequence: TGTGCTAGTGCCATAGGACAGGGAGGCAATCAGCCCCAGCATTTT. It codes for CASAIGQGGNQPQHF.

This clone was seen a single time. The chain combines TRBV5-1 with TRBJ2-2; 9 positions match TRBD1. The CDR3 length is 17 residues. The J segment lost 7 bases and the V segment lost 4 bases, leaving 14 bases of the junction unmatched. Germline CDR1 SGHRS, CDR2 YFSETQ. The CDR3 sequence: CASSLEPGQGYSGELFF. For the CDR3, the DNA is TGCGCCAGCAGCCTCGAACCGGGACAGGGATATAGCGGGGAGCTGTTTTTT.

The chain links TRBV6-6 to TRBJ2-7; TRBD1 matches 7 bases. Looked up from germline, CDR1 is MNHNY and CDR2 is SVGAGI (reference sequence). This CDR3 is 13 amino acids long. The ends lost 6 bases at V and 2 bases at J; junction bases unmatched: 4. The CDR3 bases are TGTGCCAGCAGAGGGACAGAAGCCTACGAGCAGTACTTC. Encoded protein: CASRGTEAYEQYF.

This chain uses TRBV19 with TRBJ2-2, with TRBD2 as a possible D gene (6 bases). V shed 4 bases and J shed 5 bases, with 8 bases lying between them. The CDR3 totals 13 residues. The germline V gene has CDR1 LNHDA and CDR2 SQIVND (reference sequence). Written as DNA, the CDR3 is TGTGCCAGTAGTACTCGGGGGACCGGGGAGCTGTTTTTT. As protein: CASSTRGTGELFF.

The chain recombines TRBV7-2 with TRBJ2-3, with 8 bases matching TRBD2. In germline, CDR1 is SGHTA, CDR2 FQGNSA. V shed 5 bases, J shed 4 bases, and the junction held 8 bases outside the gene matches. CDR3 length: 15 residues. The CDR3: CASSPRSGSPDTQYF. The CDR3 coding sequence is TGTGCCAGCAGCCCGAGGAGCGGGAGTCCAGATACGCAGTATTTT.

V is TRBV7-9 and J is TRBJ1-4; 9 nucleotides match TRBD1. The CDR3 runs 15 residues. V gave up 5 bases and J gave up 5 bases; unmatched junction bases: 6. Germline V lookup: CDR1 SEHNR, CDR2 FQNEAQ (reference sequence). The CDR3 region is CASSPGDRENEKLFF. The DNA of the CDR3 is TGTGCCAGCAGCCCTGGGGACAGGGAAAATGAAAAACTGTTTTTT.

This clone was observed a single time. The chain couples TRBV11-2 to TRBJ2-1, with 10 bases identical to TRBD2. This CDR3 contains 17 residues. The V segment lost 1 base and the J segment 9 bases; nucleotides outside the gene matches: 12. Germline V gene sequence: CDR1 SGHAT, CDR2 FQNNGV. Here the CDR3 DNA reads TGTGCCAGCAGCTTAGCCCTCGATGCAGCGGGAGGGTTTGAGCAGTTCTTC. Protein sequence: CASSLALDAAGGFEQFF.

This clone was recorded only once. This rearrangement joins TRBV10-1 to TRBJ2-3; 7 nucleotides match TRBD2. V gave up 10 bases and J gave up 0 bases; unmatched junction bases: 10. CDR3 size: 15 residues. Germline CDR1 is WNHNN and CDR2 is SYGVQD (reference sequence). CDR3 bases: TGCGCCACCAAGACTAGCTGGACTAGCACAGATACGCAGTATTTT. Protein sequence: CATKTSWTSTDTQYF.

The chain combines TRBV6-5 with TRBJ1-3; 9 nucleotides match TRBD1. CDR3 length: 14 residues. V shed 6 bases, J shed 3 bases, and the junction held 3 bases outside the gene matches. Germline CDR1 and CDR2: MNHEY and SVGAGI. The CDR3 loop reads CASRRQGGGNTIYF. CDR3 sequence (DNA): TGTGCCAGCAGACGACAGGGGGGTGGAAACACCATATATTTT.

V is TRBV7-3 and J is TRBJ2-2, with D possibly being TRBD2 (6 bases). Deletions cut 4 bases from V and 6 bases from J, with 18 bases between. The CDR3 length is 16 residues. Germline CDR1 reads SGHTA; CDR2 reads FQGTGA. CDR3 region: CASSSLGGWGSGELFF. In DNA, the CDR3 is TGTGCCAGCAGCTCCCTCGGAGGGTGGGGTTCCGGGGAGCTGTTTTTT.

The chain links TRBV7-9 to TRBJ2-7; D might be TRBD2 (6 bases). CDR1 is SEHNR, CDR2 FQNEAQ, per germline (reference sequence). The CDR3 covers 15 residues. Trimming removed 5 bases from V and 0 bases from J, with 14 bases in between. The CDR3 DNA sequence: TGTGCCAGCAGCCGCCTTAGCGGAGCCTCCTACGAGCAGTACTTC. It encodes CASSRLSGASYEQYF.

This chain links TRBV18 with TRBJ1-1; D is possibly TRBD1 (5 bases). The V gene lost 1 base and the J gene lost 8 bases, with 11 bases spanning the gap. The CDR3 sequence is 13 residues long. Germline V CDR1 and CDR2: KGHSH, LQKENI. CDR3 loop: CASSPLVRTEAFF. CDR3 DNA: TGTGCCAGCTCACCACTCGTCCGGACAGAAGCTTTCTTT.

The V and J genes are TRBV7-9 and TRBJ2-7; 11 nucleotides line up with TRBD1. The CDR3 has 15 residues. With 5 bases clipped from V and 5 bases from J, the junction kept 8 bases outside the gene matches. Germline lookup yields CDR1 SEHNR and CDR2 FQNEAQ (reference sequence). The chain's CDR3 is CASSPGQGAIDEQYF. CDR3 coding DNA: TGTGCCAGCAGCCCAGGACAGGGGGCTATCGACGAGCAGTACTTC.

The count of this clone is one. V usage is TRBV27 and J usage is TRBJ1-2; D not certain. Trimming shortened V by 6 bases and J by 6 bases, and 14 bases separated the two germline ends. Germline CDR1 MNHEY, CDR2 SMNVEV (reference sequence). CDR3 length equals 13 residues. Written as DNA, the CDR3 is TGTGCCAGCAGGGAGGCAGATTTGCATGGCTACACCTTC. It encodes CASREADLHGYTF.

This chain connects TRBV27 to TRBJ2-7, with 8 bases identical to TRBD2. Per the germline V gene, CDR1 is MNHEY and CDR2 is SMNVEV (reference sequence). The CDR3 spans 16 residues. J gave up 1 base and V 6 bases, and 11 bases lay outside the gene matches. The CDR3 sequence: CASRTIATSVSYEQYF. The CDR3 DNA is TGTGCCAGCAGGACGATAGCGACTAGCGTTTCCTACGAGCAGTACTTC.

V usage is TRBV6-1 and J usage is TRBJ1-5; TRBD1 aligns across 7 bases. This CDR3 region has 15 residues. Per the germline V gene, CDR1 is MNHNS and CDR2 is SASEGT. V trimming: 7 bases; J trimming: 1 base; junction bases outside the gene matches: 7. The CDR3 sequence is CASNDREGSNQPQHF. In nucleotides, the CDR3 is TGTGCCAGCAATGACAGGGAGGGGAGCAATCAGCCCCAGCATTTT.

The chain has TRBV5-1 and TRBJ2-1, with 12 bases fitting TRBD2. With V trimmed by 4 bases and J by 5 bases, 7 bases remained unmatched. The germline CDR1 and CDR2 sequences are SGHRS and YFSETQ. The CDR3 extends over 16 amino acids. The CDR3: CASSPRLAGVNNEQFF. The CDR3 DNA follows: TGCGCCAGCAGCCCGCGACTAGCGGGAGTGAACAATGAGCAGTTCTTC.

The V call is TRBV6-5, the J call TRBJ2-7; TRBD1 aligns across 7 bases. The length of the CDR3 is 13 residues. Germline loops: CDR1 MNHEY, CDR2 SVGAGI. The junction had 5 bases not matched to a gene; V was cut back by 4 bases and J by 5 bases. CDR3 sequence (DNA): TGTGCCAGCAGTTCCAACACAGGGGACGAGCAGTACTTC. Translating gives CASSSNTGDEQYF.

The chain employs TRBV7-2 and TRBJ2-3; 7 positions match TRBD1. CDR1 and CDR2 (germline): SGHTA, FQGNSA. CDR3 size: 14 residues. V lost 5 bases, J lost 2 bases, and 4 bases stayed unmatched. The DNA for the CDR3 is TGTGCCAGCAGCCCGGGACAGACCACAGATACGCAGTATTTT. It codes for CASSPGQTTDTQYF.

The rearrangement links TRBV6-6 to TRBJ1-2, with D maybe TRBD1 (5 bases). CDR3 size: 13 residues. The germline V gene has CDR1 MNHNY and CDR2 SVGAGI (reference sequence). V lost 6 bases and J lost 3, with 11 bases in between. The CDR3 coding sequence is TGTGCCAGCAGCGTTGGGGCGGACTATGGCTACACCTTC. Amino acids: CASSVGADYGYTF.

V is TRBV10-3 and J is TRBJ1-3; D not certain. Germline V gene data show CDR1 as ENHRY and CDR2 as SYGVKD. The V gene lost 2 bases and the J gene lost 4 bases, with 30 bases spanning the gap. CDR3 size: 21 residues. The CDR3 region is CAISEVSLLNIRSFGGNTIYF. Here the CDR3 DNA reads TGTGCCATCAGTGAGGTTTCCCTTTTAAACATTAGGTCGTTCGGGGGAAACACCATATATTTT.

This chain uses TRBV19 with TRBJ2-7, with 12 bases lining up with TRBD1. The V and J ends lost 5 bases and 2 bases, in that order; junction bases with no gene match: 7. This CDR3 is built from 16 residues. CDR1 and CDR2 from the germline V gene are LNHDA and SQIVND (reference sequence). CDR3 in amino acids: CASSVGGQGAPYEQYF. Here the CDR3 DNA reads TGTGCCAGTAGTGTTGGGGGACAGGGGGCACCCTACGAGCAGTACTTC.